The following is a TCR beta chain sequence with its context. The antigen is not known. The sample comes from a study of cytomegalovirus exposure and HLA in healthy donors. Study-level results: In vitro, three CMV-associated chains proved specific for CMV antigens. Most TCR sequences proved rare, with some public TCRs found in many donors.

Method: immunoSEQ multiplex PCR; TCRdb's copy keeps in-frame clones and lacks some. The data show 120,000 or so clones, roughly 90% seen once. Separate from the 666-subject first cohort, the roughly 120-subject validation cohort was the one that the donors belonged to. The source material was PBMCs. This TCR was recovered from a woman aged 18-35 years in good health and CMV-seronegative.

The CDR3 DNA reads TGTGCCAGCAGTTCTTTATCAGGGACTAGCGGGAGGGCTAGGGAGACCCAGTACTTC. As protein: CASSSLSGTSGRARETQYF. V is TRBV28 and J is TRBJ2-5; the match to TRBD2 covers 16 bases. The CDR3 is made up of 19 amino acids. Germline V gene sequence: CDR1 MDHEN, CDR2 SYDVKM. The J segment lost 5 bases and the V segment lost 4 bases, leaving 13 bases of the junction unmatched.